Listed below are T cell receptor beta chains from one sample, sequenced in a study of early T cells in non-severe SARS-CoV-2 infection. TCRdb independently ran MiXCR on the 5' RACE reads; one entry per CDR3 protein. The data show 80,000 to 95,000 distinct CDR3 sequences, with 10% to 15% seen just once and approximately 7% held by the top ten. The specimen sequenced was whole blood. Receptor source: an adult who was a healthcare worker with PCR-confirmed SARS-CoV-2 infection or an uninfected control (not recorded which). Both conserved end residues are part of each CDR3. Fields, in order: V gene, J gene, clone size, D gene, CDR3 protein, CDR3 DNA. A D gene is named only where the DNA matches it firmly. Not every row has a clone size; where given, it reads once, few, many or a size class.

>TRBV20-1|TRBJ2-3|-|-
CSARSSADTQYF
TGCAGTGCTAGATCTAGCGCAGATACGCAGTATTTT
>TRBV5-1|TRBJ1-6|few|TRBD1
CASSPGVQGASPLHF
TGCGCCAGCAGCCCTGGAGTACAGGGGGCTTCACCCCTCCACTTT
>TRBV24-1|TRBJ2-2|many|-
CATSDFQPLLTGELFF
TGTGCCACCAGTGATTTTCAACCCCTACTGACCGGGGAGCTGTTTTTT
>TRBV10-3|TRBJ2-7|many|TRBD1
CATGQAYEQYF
TGTGCCACCGGACAGGCCTACGAGCAGTACTTC
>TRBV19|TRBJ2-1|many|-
CASSIGTGRQTDEQFF
TGTGCCAGTAGTATAGGGACGGGGCGGCAAACGGATGAGCAGTTCTTC
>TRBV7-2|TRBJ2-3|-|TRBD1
CASTPPGQGPTDTQYF
TGTGCCAGCACCCCCCCGGGACAGGGGCCCACAGATACGCAGTATTTT
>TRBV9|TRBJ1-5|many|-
CASSEGRTVGNQPQHF
TGTGCCAGCAGCGAGGGACGGACCGTCGGGAATCAGCCCCAGCATTTT
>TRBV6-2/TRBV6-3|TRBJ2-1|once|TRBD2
CASSPIGTRTSHEQFF
TGTGCCAGCAGCCCCATCGGGACTAGGACTTCCCATGAGCAGTTCTTC
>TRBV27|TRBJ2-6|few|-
CASRRLSAFSGANVLTF
TGTGCCAGCAGGAGACTAAGTGCCTTCTCTGGGGCCAACGTCCTGACTTTC
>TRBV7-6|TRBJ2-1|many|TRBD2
CASSFLTSHEQFF
TGTGCCAGCAGCTTCCTGACTAGCCATGAGCAGTTCTTC
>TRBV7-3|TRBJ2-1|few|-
CASSLQGGRGNNEQFF
TGTGCCAGCAGCCTCCAGGGGGGCAGGGGCAACAATGAGCAGTTCTTC
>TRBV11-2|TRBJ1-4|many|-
CASSSPPPGSDEKLFF
TGTGCCAGCAGCTCCCCCCCTCCGGGGTCGGATGAAAAACTGTTTTTT
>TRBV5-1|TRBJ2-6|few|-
CASSLAGPTGLGANVLTF
TGCGCCAGCAGCTTGGCCGGACCTACAGGGCTTGGGGCCAACGTCCTGACTTTC
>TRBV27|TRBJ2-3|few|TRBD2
CASSPKTSGSGDTQYF
TGTGCCAGCAGTCCGAAGACTAGCGGGAGCGGAGATACGCAGTATTTT
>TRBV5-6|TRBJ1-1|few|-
CASSLRGSAEAFF
TGTGCCAGCAGCTTGAGGGGAAGCGCTGAAGCTTTCTTT
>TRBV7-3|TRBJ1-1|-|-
CASSYHRESEAFF
TGTGCCAGCAGCTACCACCGGGAGTCTGAAGCTTTCTTT
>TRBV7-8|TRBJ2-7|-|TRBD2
CASSSKPGLAGYEQYF
TGTGCCAGCAGCTCTAAACCGGGACTAGCGGGATACGAGCAGTACTTC
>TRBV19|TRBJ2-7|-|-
CASSGQYGLEQYF
TGTGCCAGTAGCGGCCAGTACGGACTCGAGCAGTACTTC
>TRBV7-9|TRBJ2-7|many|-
CASSLALRHEQYF
TGTGCCAGCAGCTTAGCGCTAAGGCACGAGCAGTACTTC
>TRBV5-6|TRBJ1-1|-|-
CASSLGGDREAFF
TGTGCCAGCAGCTTGGGGGGTGATCGTGAAGCTTTCTTT
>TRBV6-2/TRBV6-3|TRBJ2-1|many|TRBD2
CASSYWTSGSSYNEQFF
TGTGCCAGCAGTTATTGGACTAGCGGAAGCTCCTACAATGAGCAGTTCTTC
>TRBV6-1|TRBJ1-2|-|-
CASSGRGGSFYGYTF
TGTGCCAGCAGTGGACGGGGTGGCAGCTTCTATGGCTACACCTTC
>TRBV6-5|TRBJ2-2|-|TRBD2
CASRREGSTGELFF
TGTGCCAGCAGGCGGGAGGGAAGCACCGGGGAGCTGTTTTTT
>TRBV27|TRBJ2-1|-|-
CASSPAWSSYNEQFF
TGTGCCAGCAGTCCCGCGTGGAGCTCCTACAATGAGCAGTTCTTC
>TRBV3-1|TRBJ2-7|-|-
CASSQWQTSSYEQYF
TGTGCCAGCAGCCAGTGGCAGACGAGCTCCTACGAGCAGTACTTC
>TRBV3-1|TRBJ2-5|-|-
CASSQARQVEETQYF
TGTGCCAGCAGCCAAGCGAGACAGGTAGAAGAGACCCAGTACTTC
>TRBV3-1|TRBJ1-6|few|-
CASSARGSSPLHF
TGTGCCAGCAGCGCCAGGGGAAGTTCACCCCTCCACTTT
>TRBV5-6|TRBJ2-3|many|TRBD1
CASSAQGASSTDTQYF
TGTGCCAGCAGCGCCCAGGGGGCCTCGAGCACAGATACGCAGTATTTT
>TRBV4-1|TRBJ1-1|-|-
CASSRDNTEAFF
TGCGCCAGCAGCCGCGACAACACTGAAGCTTTCTTT
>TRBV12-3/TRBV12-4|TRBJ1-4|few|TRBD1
CASSLPSGQDMEKLFF
TGTGCCAGCAGTTTACCTTCCGGACAGGATATGGAAAAACTGTTTTTT
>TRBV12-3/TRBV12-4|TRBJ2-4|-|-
CASSYGGVAKNIQYF
TGTGCCAGCAGTTACGGCGGGGTAGCCAAAAACATTCAGTACTTC